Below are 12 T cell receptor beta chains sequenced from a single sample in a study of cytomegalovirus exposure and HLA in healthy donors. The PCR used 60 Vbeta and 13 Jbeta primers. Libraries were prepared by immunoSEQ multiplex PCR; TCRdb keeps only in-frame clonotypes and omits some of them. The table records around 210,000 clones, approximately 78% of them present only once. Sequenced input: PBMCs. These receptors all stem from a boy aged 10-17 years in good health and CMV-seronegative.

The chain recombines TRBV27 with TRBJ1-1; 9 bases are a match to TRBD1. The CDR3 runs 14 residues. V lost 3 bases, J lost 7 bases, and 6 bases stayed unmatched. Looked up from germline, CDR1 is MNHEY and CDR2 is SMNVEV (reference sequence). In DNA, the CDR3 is TGTGCCAGCAGTTTGGTACAGGGGGCGGGTGAAGCTTTCTTT. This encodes CASSLVQGAGEAFF.

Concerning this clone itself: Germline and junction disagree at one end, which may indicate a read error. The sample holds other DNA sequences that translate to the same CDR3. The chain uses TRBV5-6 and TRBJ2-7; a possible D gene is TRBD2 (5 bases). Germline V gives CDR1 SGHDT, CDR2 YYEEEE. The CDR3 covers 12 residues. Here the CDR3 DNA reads TGTGCCAGCAGCCGGGGATCTTACGAGCAATACTTC. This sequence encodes CASSRGSYEQYF.

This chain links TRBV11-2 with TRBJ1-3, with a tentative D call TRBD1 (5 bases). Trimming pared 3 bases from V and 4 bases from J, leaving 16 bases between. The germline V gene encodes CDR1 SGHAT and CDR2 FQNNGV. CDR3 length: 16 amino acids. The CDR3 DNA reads TGTGCCAGCAGCTTCGAGGTTAGGGGAGGAGGAAACACCATATATTTT. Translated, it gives CASSFEVRGGGNTIYF.

The chain's CDR3 is CASSFTGIDTEAFF. The CDR3 nucleotides read TGCGCCAGCAGCTTTACAGGGATTGACACTGAAGCTTTCTTT. The chain employs TRBV5-1 and TRBJ1-1; perhaps TRBD1 as D (6 bases). CDR1 SGHRS and CDR2 YFSETQ come from the germline V gene. The germline V and J ends were trimmed by 2 bases and 3 bases, with 11 bases remaining between them. The CDR3 consists of 14 residues. The full variable domain, rest sourced from reference TRBV5-1 and TRBJ1-1, is KAGVTQTPRYLIKTRGQQVTLSCSPISGHRSVSWYQQTPGQGLQFLFEYFSETQRNKGNFPGRFSGRQFSNSRSEMNVSTLELGDSALYLCASSFTGIDTEAFFGQGTRLTVV.

The CDR3 sequence is CASTLLEGSSYEQYF. Here the CDR3 DNA reads TGTGCCAGCACGTTACTAGAAGGGAGCTCCTACGAGCAGTACTTC. The V and J genes are TRBV5-4 and TRBJ2-7, with D perhaps TRBD2 (5 bases). Between the trimmed V and J ends, which lost 6 bases and 0 bases, there was a span of 16 bases. The CDR3 length is 15 residues. Germline V gene lookup returns CDR1 SGHNT and CDR2 YYREEE (reference sequence).

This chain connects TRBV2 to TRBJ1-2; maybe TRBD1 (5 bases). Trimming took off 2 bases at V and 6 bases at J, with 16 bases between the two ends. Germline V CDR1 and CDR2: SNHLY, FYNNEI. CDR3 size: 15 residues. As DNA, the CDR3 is TGTGCCAGCAGTGAATCCCCGTGGGGGGTGGATGGCTACACCTTC. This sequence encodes CASSESPWGVDGYTF.

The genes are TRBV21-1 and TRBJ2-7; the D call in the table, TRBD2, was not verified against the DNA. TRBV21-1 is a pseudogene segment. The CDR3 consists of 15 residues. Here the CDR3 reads CASSKVRLGHYEQYF. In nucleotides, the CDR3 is TGTGCCAGCAGCAAAGTAAGGCTAGGCCACTACGAGCAGTACTTC.

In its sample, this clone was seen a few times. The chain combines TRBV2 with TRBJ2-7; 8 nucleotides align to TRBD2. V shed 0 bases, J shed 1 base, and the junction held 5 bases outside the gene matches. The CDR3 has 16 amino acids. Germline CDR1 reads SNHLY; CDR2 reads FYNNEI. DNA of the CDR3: TGTGCCAGCAGTGAAGCCGGGAGGGGGAGATCCTACGAGCAGTACTTC. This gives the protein CASSEAGRGRSYEQYF.

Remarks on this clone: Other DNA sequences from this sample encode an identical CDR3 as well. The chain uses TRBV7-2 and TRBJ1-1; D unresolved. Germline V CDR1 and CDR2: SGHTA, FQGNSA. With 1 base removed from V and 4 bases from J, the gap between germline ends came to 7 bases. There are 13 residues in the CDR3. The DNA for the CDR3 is TGTGCCAGCAGCTTAGAACGGGGCACTGAAGCTTTCTTT. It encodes CASSLERGTEAFF.

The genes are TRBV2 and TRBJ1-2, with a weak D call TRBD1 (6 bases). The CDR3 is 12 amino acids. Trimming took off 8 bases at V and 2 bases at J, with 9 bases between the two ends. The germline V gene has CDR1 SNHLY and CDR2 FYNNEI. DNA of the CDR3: TGTGCCAGCGACAGGTTAAACTATGGCTACACCTTC. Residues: CASDRLNYGYTF.

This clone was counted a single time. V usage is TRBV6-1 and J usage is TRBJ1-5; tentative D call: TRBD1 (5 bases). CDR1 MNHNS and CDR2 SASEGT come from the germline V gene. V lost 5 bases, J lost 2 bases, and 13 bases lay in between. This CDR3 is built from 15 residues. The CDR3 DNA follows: TGTGCCAGCAGTACTAGTCGGGGGGGCAATCAGCCCCAGCATTTT. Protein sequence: CASSTSRGGNQPQHF.

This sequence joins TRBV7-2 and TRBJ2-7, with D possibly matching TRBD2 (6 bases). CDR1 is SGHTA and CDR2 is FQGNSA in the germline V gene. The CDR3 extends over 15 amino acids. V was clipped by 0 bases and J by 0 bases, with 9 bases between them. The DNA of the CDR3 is TGTGCCAGCAGCTTAGCTGCCGGGAGCTCCTACGAGCAGTACTTC. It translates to CASSLAAGSSYEQYF.